The present TCR beta chain was sequenced within a study of cytomegalovirus exposure and HLA in healthy donors. Germline CDR1 reads LNHDA; CDR2 reads SQIVND (reference sequence). This CDR3 region has 16 residues. The V and J ends lost 5 bases and 2 bases, in that order; junction bases with no gene match: 8. This clone has more than one count but fewer than ten. The PCR ran on 60 Vbeta and 13 Jbeta primers. The method was immunoSEQ multiplex PCR; TCRdb's version includes in-frame clones alone and lacks a portion of them. The sample has some 150,000 clones, about 64% seen once. While unrecorded immune exposures were likely, the donors were nominally healthy when sampled.

The sequence was collected from a man aged 55-75 years in good health and CMV-seronegative. The sequencing sample was made of PBMCs. The J gene is TRBJ1-5, the V gene TRBV19, with 8 bases that match TRBD1. This CDR3 is CASSVSGTGGNQPQHF. In nucleotides, the CDR3 is TGTGCCAGTAGTGTCTCCGGGACAGGCGGCAATCAGCCCCAGCATTTT.